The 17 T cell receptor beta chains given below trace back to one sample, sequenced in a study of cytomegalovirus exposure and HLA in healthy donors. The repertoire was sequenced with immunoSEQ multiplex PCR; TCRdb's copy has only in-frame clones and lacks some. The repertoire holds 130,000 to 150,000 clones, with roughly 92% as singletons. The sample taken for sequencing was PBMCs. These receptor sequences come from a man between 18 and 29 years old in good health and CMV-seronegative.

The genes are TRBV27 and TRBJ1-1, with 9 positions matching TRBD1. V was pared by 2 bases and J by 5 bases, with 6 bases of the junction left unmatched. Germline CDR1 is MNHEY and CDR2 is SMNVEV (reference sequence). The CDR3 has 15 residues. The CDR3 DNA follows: TGTGCCAGCAGTTTAGAACAGGGGGCAGGGACTGAAGCTTTCTTT. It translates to CASSLEQGAGTEAFF.

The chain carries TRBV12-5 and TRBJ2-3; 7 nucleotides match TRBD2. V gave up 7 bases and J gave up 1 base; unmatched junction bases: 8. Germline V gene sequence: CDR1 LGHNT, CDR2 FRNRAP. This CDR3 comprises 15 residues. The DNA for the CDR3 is TGTGCTAGTGCCTACGGTGGGGGGGGCACAGATACGCAGTATTTT. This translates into CASAYGGGGTDTQYF.

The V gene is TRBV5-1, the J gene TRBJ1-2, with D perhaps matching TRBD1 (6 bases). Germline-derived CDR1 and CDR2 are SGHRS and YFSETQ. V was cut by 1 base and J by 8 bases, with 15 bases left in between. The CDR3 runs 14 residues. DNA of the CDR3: TGCGCCAGCAGCTTGAACCAGGGGATGGGGGGCTACACCTTC. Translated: CASSLNQGMGGYTF.

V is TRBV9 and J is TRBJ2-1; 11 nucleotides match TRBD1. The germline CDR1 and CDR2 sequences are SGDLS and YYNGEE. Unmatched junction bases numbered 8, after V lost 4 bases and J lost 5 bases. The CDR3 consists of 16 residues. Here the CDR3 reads CASSIRGTGGNNEQFF. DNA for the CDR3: TGTGCCAGCAGCATCAGGGGGACAGGGGGAAACAATGAGCAGTTCTTC.

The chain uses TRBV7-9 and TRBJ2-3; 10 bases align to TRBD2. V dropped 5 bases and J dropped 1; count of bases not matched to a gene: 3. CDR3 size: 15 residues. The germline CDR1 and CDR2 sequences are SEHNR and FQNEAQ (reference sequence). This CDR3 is CASSAGTSGTDTQYF. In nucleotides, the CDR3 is TGTGCCAGCAGCGCTGGGACTAGCGGCACAGATACGCAGTATTTT.

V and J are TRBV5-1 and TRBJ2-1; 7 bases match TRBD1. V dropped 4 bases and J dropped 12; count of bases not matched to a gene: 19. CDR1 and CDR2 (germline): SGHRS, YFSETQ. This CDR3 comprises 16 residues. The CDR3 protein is CASSPPPGQRFWAQFF. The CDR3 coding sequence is TGCGCCAGCAGCCCCCCCCCGGGACAGCGGTTCTGGGCGCAGTTCTTC.

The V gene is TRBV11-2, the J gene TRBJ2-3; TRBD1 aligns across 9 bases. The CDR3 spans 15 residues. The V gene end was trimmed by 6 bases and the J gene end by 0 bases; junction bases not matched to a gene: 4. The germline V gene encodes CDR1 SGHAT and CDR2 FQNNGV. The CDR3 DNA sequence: TGTGCCAGCAGGGCCGGGACAGGGAGCACAGATACGCAGTATTTT. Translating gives CASRAGTGSTDTQYF. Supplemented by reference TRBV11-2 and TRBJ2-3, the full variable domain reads EAGVAQSPRYKIIEKRQSVAFWCNPISGHATLYWYQQILGQGPKLLIQFQNNGVVDDSQLPKDRFSAERLKGVDSTLKIQPAKLEDSAVYLCASRAGTGSTDTQYFGPGTRLTVL.

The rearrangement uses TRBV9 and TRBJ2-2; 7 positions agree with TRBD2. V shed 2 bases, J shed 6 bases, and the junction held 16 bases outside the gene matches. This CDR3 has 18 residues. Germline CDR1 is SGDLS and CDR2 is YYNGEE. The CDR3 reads CASSVSSWRREIAGELFF. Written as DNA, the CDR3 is TGTGCCAGCAGCGTTAGTTCGTGGAGGCGGGAGATAGCCGGGGAGCTGTTTTTT.

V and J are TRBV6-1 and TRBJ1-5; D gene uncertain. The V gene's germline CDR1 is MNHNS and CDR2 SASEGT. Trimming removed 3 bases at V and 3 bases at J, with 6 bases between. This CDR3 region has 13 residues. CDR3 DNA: TGTGCCAGCAGTGACGGTCTCAATCAGCCCCAGCATTTT. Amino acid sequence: CASSDGLNQPQHF.

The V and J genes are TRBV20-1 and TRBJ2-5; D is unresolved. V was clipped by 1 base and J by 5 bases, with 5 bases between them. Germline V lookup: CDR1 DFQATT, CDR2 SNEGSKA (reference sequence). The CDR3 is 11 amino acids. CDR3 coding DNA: TGCAGTGCTAGAGTCTTGGAGACCCAGTACTTC. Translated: CSARVLETQYF.

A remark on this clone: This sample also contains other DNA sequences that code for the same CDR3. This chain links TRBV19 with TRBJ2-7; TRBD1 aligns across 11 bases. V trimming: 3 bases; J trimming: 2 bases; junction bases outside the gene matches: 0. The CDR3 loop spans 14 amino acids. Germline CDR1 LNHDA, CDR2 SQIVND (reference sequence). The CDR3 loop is CASSMGQGAYEQYF. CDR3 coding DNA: TGTGCCAGTAGTATGGGACAGGGGGCCTACGAGCAGTACTTC.

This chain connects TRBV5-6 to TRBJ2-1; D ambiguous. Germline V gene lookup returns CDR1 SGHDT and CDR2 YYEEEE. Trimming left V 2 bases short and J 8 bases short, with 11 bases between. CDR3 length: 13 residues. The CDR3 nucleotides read TGTGCCAGCAGCTTCGTGGCCCCCGATGAGCAGTTCTTC. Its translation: CASSFVAPDEQFF.

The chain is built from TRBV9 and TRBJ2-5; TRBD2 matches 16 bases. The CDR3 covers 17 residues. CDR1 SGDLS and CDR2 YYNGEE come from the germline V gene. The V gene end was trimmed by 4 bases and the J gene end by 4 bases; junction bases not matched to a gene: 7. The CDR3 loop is CASSPGTSGRAGETQYF. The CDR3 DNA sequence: TGTGCCAGCAGCCCTGGGACTAGCGGGAGGGCCGGAGAGACCCAGTACTTC.

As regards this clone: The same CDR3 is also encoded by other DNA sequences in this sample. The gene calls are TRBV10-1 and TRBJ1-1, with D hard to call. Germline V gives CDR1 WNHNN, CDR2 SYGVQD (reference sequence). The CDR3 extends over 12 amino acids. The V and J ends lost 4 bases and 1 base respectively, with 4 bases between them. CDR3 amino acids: CASSGGNTEAFF. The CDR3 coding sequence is TGCGCCAGCAGTGGAGGGAACACTGAAGCTTTCTTT.

CDR3 DNA: TGTGCCAGCAGCCAAGATTACAGTGACGGGGAGCTGTTTTTT. Protein: CASSQDYSDGELFF. V usage is TRBV14 and J usage is TRBJ2-2, with unresolved D. This CDR3 is 14 amino acids long. Germline CDR1 is SGHDN and CDR2 is FVKESK. Trimming took off 0 bases at V and 7 bases at J, with 9 bases between the two ends.

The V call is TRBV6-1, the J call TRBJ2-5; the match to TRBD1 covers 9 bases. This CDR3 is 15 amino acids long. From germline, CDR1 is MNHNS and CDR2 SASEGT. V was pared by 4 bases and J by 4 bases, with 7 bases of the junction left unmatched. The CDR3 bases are TGTGCCAGCAGTGCCCGGGACAGGGTGCGAGAGACCCAGTACTTC. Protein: CASSARDRVRETQYF.

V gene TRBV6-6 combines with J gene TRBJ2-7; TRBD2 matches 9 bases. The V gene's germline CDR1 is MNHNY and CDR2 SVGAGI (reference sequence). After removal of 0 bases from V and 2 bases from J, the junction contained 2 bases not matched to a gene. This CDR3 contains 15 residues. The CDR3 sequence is CASSYSSSGTYEQYV. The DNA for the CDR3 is TGTGCCAGCAGTTACTCTTCTAGCGGGACCTACGAGCAGTACGTC.